The 27 T cell receptor beta chains in this list originate from one sample, sequenced in a study of blood T cells in healthy people across ages. A sample-barcoded 5' primer and a J-beta primer mix were used in a second PCR of about 6 to 11 cycles. Each CDR3 protein gets one entry after TCRdb re-called the 5' RACE reads with MiXCR. This table has fewer than 1,200,000 distinct CDR3 sequences, roughly a quarter appearing once. The sample also formed part of further work on T cells of mothers and their children.

Sequenced material: blood. These receptors were obtained from a girl aged 2-9 years in good health.

The chain recombines TRBV4-2 with TRBJ2-1; the D gene is possibly TRBD1 (6 bases). This CDR3 is built from 16 residues. Germline assignment: CDR1 LGHNA and CDR2 YNFKEQ. Trimming pared 1 base from V and 5 bases from J, leaving 15 bases between. CDR3 residues: CASSQVQGTIHNEQFF. In DNA form, the CDR3 reads TGTGCCAGCAGCCAAGTCCAGGGGACCATTCACAATGAGCAGTTCTTC.

The rearrangement links TRBV4-2 to TRBJ1-2, with D possibly being TRBD1 (6 bases). Per the germline V gene, CDR1 is LGHNA and CDR2 is YNFKEQ. This CDR3 has 16 amino acids. V lost 1 base to trimming and J lost 7 bases, with 19 bases between them. The CDR3 protein is CASSQGQVRDYGGYTF. CDR3 nucleotides: TGTGCCAGCAGCCAAGGACAGGTTCGGGATTATGGTGGCTACACCTTC.

The J gene is TRBJ2-5, the V gene TRBV29-1, with D maybe TRBD1 (5 bases). Trimming removed 3 bases at V and 3 bases at J, with 11 bases between. CDR3 length: 13 amino acids. Germline loops: CDR1 SQVTM, CDR2 ANQGSEA. The CDR3 DNA follows: TGCAGCGTTGATCCAGGGATGGAAGAGACCCAGTACTTC. Its translation: CSVDPGMEETQYF.

This clonotype was observed a handful of times. A much larger clone differs by one base, so this may be a read error. The J gene is TRBJ2-3, the V gene TRBV7-9, with a tentative D call TRBD2 (5 bases). Germline CDR1 SEHNR, CDR2 FQNEAQ (reference sequence). This CDR3 is built from 14 residues. CDR3 amino acids: CAGSPHGGTDTQYF. The CDR3 coding sequence is TGTGCCGGCAGCCCCCATGGAGGAACAGATACGCAGTATTTT.

This clonotype was counted a few times. The CDR3 here is CASSFDPRPNEQFF. CDR3 nucleotides: TGTGCCAGCAGCTTTGACCCCCGACCCAATGAGCAGTTCTTC. This rearrangement joins TRBV7-9 to TRBJ2-1; D gene ambiguous. From germline, CDR1 is SEHNR and CDR2 FQNEAQ (reference sequence). V dropped 3 bases and J dropped 6 bases, with 12 bases sitting between them. CDR3 length equals 14 residues.

This clonotype was seen only a few times. The V call is TRBV5-1, the J call TRBJ2-3, with D maybe TRBD1 (6 bases). The length of the CDR3 is 15 residues. The V end was cut by 2 bases, the J end by 2 bases, with 12 bases between. Germline CDR1 and CDR2: SGHRS and YFSETQ. CDR3 region: CASSLNRDLTDTQYF. The CDR3 DNA reads as TGCGCCAGCAGCTTAAACAGGGATCTCACAGATACGCAGTATTTT.

A word on this clonotype: This clone may be a read error of a much larger clone one base away. Likely a read error: the CDR3 ends without its conserved phenylalanine or tryptophan. This chain connects TRBV6-1 to TRBJ2-1; perhaps TRBD1 as D (6 bases). The DNA matches TRBJ2-5 better at its end, which makes the J call doubtful. The CDR3 runs 13 residues. Germline CDR1 reads MNHNS; CDR2 reads SASEGT. CDR3 sequence (DNA): TGTGCCACATCCACCACAGGGCTAGAGACCCAGTACGTC. Protein product: CATSTTGLETQYV.

The chain is built from TRBV20-1 and TRBJ2-3, with 10 bases matching TRBD1. The CDR3 runs 16 residues. Germline CDR1 and CDR2: DFQATT and SNEGSKA (reference sequence). With 5 bases clipped from V and 5 bases from J, the junction kept 13 bases outside the gene matches. The CDR3 DNA reads TGCAGTGCTCCTCGCTGGACAGGGGGGGCGGAAGATACGCAGTATTTT. Its protein is CSAPRWTGGAEDTQYF.

This clonotype was counted once. The chain uses TRBV7-9 and TRBJ2-2; 8 positions match TRBD1. The V and J ends lost 10 bases and 3 bases, in that order; junction bases with no gene match: 7. This CDR3 spans 14 amino acids. The germline V gene encodes CDR1 SEHNR and CDR2 FQNEAQ (reference sequence). This chain's CDR3 is CATSGQGYTGELFF. The CDR3 DNA sequence: TGTGCCACCTCAGGACAGGGCTACACCGGGGAGCTGTTTTTT.

This chain links TRBV18 with TRBJ2-1; D may match TRBD1 or TRBD2 (5 bases each). TRBJ2-7 matches the DNA end more closely, so the J call is doubtful. Germline values: CDR1 KGHSH, CDR2 LQKENI. This CDR3 comprises 13 residues. The CDR3 here is CASSPGDLQEQYF. The CDR3 DNA is TGTGCCAGCTCACCAGGGGACCTCCAAGAGCAGTACTTC.

The genes are TRBV29-1 and TRBJ2-1; TRBD1 aligns across 9 bases. J lost 6 bases, V lost 3 bases, and 3 bases had no gene match. The length of the CDR3 is 13 residues. Germline-derived CDR1 and CDR2 are SQVTM and ANQGSEA. The CDR3 DNA sequence: TGCAGCGTTGAGGGACAGGGTTCCAATGAGCAGTTCTTC. Translation gives CSVEGQGSNEQFF.

This clonotype has more than one count but fewer than ten. The CDR3 loop is CASSLGTEGETQYF. CDR3 bases: TGTGCCAGCAGCTTAGGTACAGAGGGGGAGACCCAGTACTTC. The chain links TRBV7-2 to TRBJ2-5, with D possibly called TRBD1 or TRBD2 (5 bases each). CDR1 and CDR2 from the germline V gene are SGHTA and FQGNSA. V gave up 1 base and J gave up 5 bases, with 11 bases separating them. CDR3 size: 14 residues.

The sample holds a few counts of this clonotype. The rearrangement links TRBV6-6 to TRBJ1-1; no reliable D call. Per germline, CDR1 MNHNY and CDR2 SVGAGI (reference sequence). This CDR3 is built from 13 residues. Trimming pared 1 base from V and 1 base from J, leaving 4 bases between. Here the CDR3 reads CASSYWGNTEAFF. The DNA for the CDR3 is TGTGCCAGCAGTTACTGGGGGAACACTGAAGCTTTCTTT.

This clonotype came up a few times. This chain connects TRBV29-1 to TRBJ1-1; possibly TRBD1 for D (6 bases). This CDR3 region has 13 residues. Looked up from germline, CDR1 is SQVTM and CDR2 is ANQGSEA. V was cut by 4 bases and J by 1 base, with 10 bases left in between. The CDR3 DNA reads as TGCAGCGTTGTAGACAGGTCGAACACTGAAGCTTTCTTT. Protein sequence: CSVVDRSNTEAFF.

The chain couples TRBV27 to TRBJ2-5; D possibly corresponds to TRBD1 (6 bases). The CDR3 spans 13 residues. CDR1 MNHEY and CDR2 SMNVEV come from the germline V gene (reference sequence). With 7 bases removed from V and 11 bases from J, the gap between germline ends came to 20 bases. CDR3 in amino acids: CASTSTGLREQYF. DNA of the CDR3: TGTGCCAGCACATCGACAGGTTTGAGGGAGCAGTACTTC.

This clonotype was recorded a few times. The rearrangement links TRBV6-5 to TRBJ1-6; tentative D call: TRBD1 (5 bases). The CDR3 consists of 15 residues. Germline lookup yields CDR1 MNHEY and CDR2 SVGAGI. Trimming removed 2 bases at V and 7 bases at J, with 12 bases between. CDR3 nucleotides: TGTGCCAGCAGTTACCAGGGCTTAAAGAATTCACCCCTCCACTTT. Protein product: CASSYQGLKNSPLHF.

This clonotype was picked up a small number of times. The genes are TRBV7-9 and TRBJ1-6, with D possibly being TRBD1 (5 bases). The CDR3 has 11 residues. Germline V gene lookup returns CDR1 SEHNR and CDR2 FQNEAQ (reference sequence). The V gene lost 6 bases and the J gene lost 11 bases, with 8 bases spanning the gap. The CDR3 loop reads CASSRGTPLHF. CDR3 DNA sequence: TGTGCCAGCAGTCGGGGGACACCCCTCCACTTT.

The chain links TRBV20-1 to TRBJ2-1, with TRBD2 matching over 7 bases. The V gene's germline CDR1 is DFQATT and CDR2 SNEGSKA (reference sequence). V dropped 6 bases and J dropped 7; count of bases not matched to a gene: 9. This CDR3 is 13 amino acids long. CDR3 DNA sequence: TGCAGTGCCCAGCGGGACCTCTTAAATGAGCAGTTCTTC. Its protein is CSAQRDLLNEQFF.

V is TRBV29-1 and J is TRBJ2-1; a weak D match, TRBD1 (6 bases). The CDR3 is 14 residues long. Germline CDR1 and CDR2: SQVTM and ANQGSEA. Trimming removed 3 bases from V and 6 bases from J, with 15 bases in between. The CDR3 DNA follows: TGCAGCGTTGATGGGCAGGGGTCTGGCAATGAGCAGTTCTTC. It yields the protein CSVDGQGSGNEQFF.

The chain joins TRBV12-3 or TRBV12-4 to TRBJ1-1; no definite D call. Deletions cut 6 bases from V and 4 bases from J, with 9 bases between. The CDR3 is 12 residues long. CDR3 residues: CASSQASTEAFF. In DNA form, the CDR3 reads TGTGCCAGCAGCCAGGCGAGCACTGAAGCTTTCTTT.

The sample holds a few counts of this clonotype. The J gene is TRBJ2-7, the V gene TRBV6-4, with D uncertain. CDR1 and CDR2 (germline): MRHNA, SNTAGT. V was trimmed by 3 bases and J by 2 bases, leaving 17 bases between them. This CDR3 has 16 residues. Here the CDR3 reads CASSDRLVMLPYEQYF. The CDR3 nucleotides are TGTGCCAGCAGTGATCGGCTAGTCATGCTCCCCTACGAGCAGTACTTC.

This chain uses TRBV10-2 with TRBJ2-1; weak D call: TRBD2 (5 bases). Germline CDR1 WSHSY, CDR2 SAAADI. Trimming took off 5 bases at V and 4 bases at J, with 12 bases between the two ends. The CDR3 is 14 residues long. CDR3 coding DNA: TGCGCCAGCAGTTCGGACTCAGCTTACAATGAGCAGTTCTTC. It encodes CASSSDSAYNEQFF.

The rearrangement links TRBV6-6 to TRBJ2-3; D is ambiguous. From germline, CDR1 is MNHNY and CDR2 SVGAGI (reference sequence). This CDR3 is built from 12 residues. V was pared by 4 bases and J by 4 bases, with 6 bases between. CDR3 amino acids: CASSSIPDTQYF. CDR3 nucleotides: TGTGCCAGCAGTTCCATACCAGATACGCAGTATTTT.

This chain joins TRBV13 and TRBJ1-2; D is unresolved. CDR3 length equals 15 residues. Per germline, CDR1 PRHDT and CDR2 FYEKMQ (reference sequence). Deletions cut 5 bases from V and 5 bases from J, with 18 bases between. The DNA of the CDR3 is TGTGCCAGCAGCGGCTCAGGAGGTCAGCTATATGGCTACACCTTC. Its protein product is CASSGSGGQLYGYTF.

In its sample, this clonotype was seen a few times. The chain carries TRBV7-9 and TRBJ2-1, with D unclear. The CDR3 has 12 amino acids. V gave up 5 bases and J gave up 6 bases, with 8 bases separating them. The germline V gene encodes CDR1 SEHNR and CDR2 FQNEAQ (reference sequence). CDR3 sequence: CASSRMGNEQFF. CDR3 in DNA: TGTGCCAGCAGCCGTATGGGCAATGAGCAGTTCTTC.

This clonotype was seen more than once but under ten times. CDR3 nucleotide sequence: TGTGCCAGCAGTGATTTTCTAGCGGGGGCCATGAATGAGCAGTTCTTC. This translates into CASSDFLAGAMNEQFF. The genes are TRBV25-1 and TRBJ2-5; 10 nucleotides align to TRBD2. The J call may be mistaken, given a closer DNA end match to TRBJ2-1. This CDR3 contains 16 residues. Per germline, CDR1 MGHDK and CDR2 SYGVNS.

A few counts support this clonotype. The chain is built from TRBV12-3 or TRBV12-4 and TRBJ2-2; possibly TRBD1 for D (6 bases). V was trimmed by 3 bases and J by 1 base, leaving 15 bases between them. The CDR3 consists of 17 residues. The CDR3 here is CASSFVTGLGNTGELFF. In DNA, the CDR3 is TGTGCCAGCAGTTTTGTTACAGGGTTAGGGAACACCGGGGAGCTGTTTTTT.